The subject of this entry is one TCR beta chain. Its antigen is as yet unknown. Among the donors, all were healthy bone marrow donors. This sample was included in a study of cytomegalovirus exposure and HLA in healthy donors. This PCR relied on a set of 60 Vbeta primers and 13 Jbeta primers. Authors' processing steps: It was a later analysis that counted 83 million or so unique TCR beta chains, of which roughly 10 million were shared. Assay: immunoSEQ multiplex PCR; the TCRdb copy retains only in-frame clones and omits some. V and J calls and clone size are those listed in that table; D and trimming were worked out from the DNA. The data hold under 150,000 clones, with roughly two thirds observed a single time. Study-wide points: In terms of immune exposure information, only CMV serostatus was available. TCR beta sequences reportedly predicted most subjects' HLA-A and HLA-B alleles accurately.

In germline, CDR1 is SEHNR, CDR2 FQNEAQ (reference sequence). CDR3 length equals 14 residues. V lost 4 bases, J lost 5 bases, and 6 bases stayed unmatched. This receptor was identified in a man aged 30 to 45 in good health and CMV-seropositive. The sample comprised PBMCs. This chain uses TRBV7-9 with TRBJ2-7, with 9 bases identical to TRBD1. The CDR3 sequence: CASSYHTGGDEQYF. The CDR3 nucleotides are TGTGCCAGCAGCTACCATACAGGGGGCGACGAGCAGTACTTC.